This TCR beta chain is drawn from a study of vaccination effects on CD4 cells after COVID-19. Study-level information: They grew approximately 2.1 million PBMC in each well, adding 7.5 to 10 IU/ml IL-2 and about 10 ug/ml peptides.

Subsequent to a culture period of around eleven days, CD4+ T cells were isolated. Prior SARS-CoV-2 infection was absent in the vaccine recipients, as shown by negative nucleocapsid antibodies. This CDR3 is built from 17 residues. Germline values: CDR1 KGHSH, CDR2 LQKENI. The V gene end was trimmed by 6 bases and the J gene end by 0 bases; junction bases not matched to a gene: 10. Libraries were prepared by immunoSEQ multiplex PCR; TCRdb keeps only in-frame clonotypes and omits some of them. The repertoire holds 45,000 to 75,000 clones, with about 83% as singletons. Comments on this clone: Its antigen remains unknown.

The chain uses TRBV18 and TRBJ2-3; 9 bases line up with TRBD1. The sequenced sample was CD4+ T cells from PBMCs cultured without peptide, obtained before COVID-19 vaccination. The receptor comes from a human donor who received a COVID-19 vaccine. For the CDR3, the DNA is TGTGCCAGCTCTTCTACTGCCGGGACAGGGAGCACAGATACGCAGTATTTT. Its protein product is CASSSTAGTGSTDTQYF.